This paragraph covers one T cell receptor beta chain sequence. What it recognizes is unknown. Gene and germline names: mouse. The read stops 1 residue short of the end of the CDR3; the missing end is completed from the germline J gene. Assay used: immunoSEQ multiplex PCR; TCRdb lists only in-frame clones, some missing. Of 20,000 to 25,000 clones listed, approximately 72% are singletons. These data come from a study of tissue T cells after allogeneic stem cell transplantation. General observations from the study: Within patients, tissue anatomy strongly shaped TCR repertoire composition. Limitations included a small, clinically heterogeneous cohort and limited sampling depth.

The CDR3 length is 13 residues. Between the trimmed V and J ends, which lost 5 bases and 3 bases, there was a span of 6 bases. CDR1 is NSHNY, CDR2 SYGAGN, per germline. The chain joins TRBV13-1 to TRBJ1-6; D uncertain. TRBJ1-6 counts as an open reading frame of uncertain function. The specimen was spleen. The sequence derives from a female BALB/c mouse in good health. Mice of this strain are of MHC haplotype H2-d. The CDR3 sequence is CASSANYNSPLYF. CDR3 DNA (partial): TGTGCCAGCAGCGCAAACTATAATTCGCCCCTCTAC.